The next 24 T cell receptor beta chains were all read from a single sample in a study of PD-1 blockade in mismatch repair-deficient tumors. Profiled with immunoSEQ multiplex PCR; TCRdb holds only in-frame clones, not every one. The sample contains 15,000 to 20,000 clones, 84% of which appear only once. The sequencing here drew on PBMCs, taken roughly 23 weeks after starting pembrolizumab. The receptors were sampled from an adult with mismatch repair-deficient cancer.

The chain joins TRBV30 to TRBJ1-2; the match to TRBD1 covers 7 bases. V was pared by 0 bases and J by 4 bases, with 11 bases of the junction left unmatched. This CDR3 contains 16 residues. CDR1 is GTSNPN, CDR2 SVGIG, per germline (reference sequence). The CDR3 loop reads CAWSVPTTGLSYGYTF. CDR3 nucleotides: TGTGCCTGGAGTGTACCGACGACAGGGCTCAGCTATGGCTACACCTTC.

This rearrangement joins TRBV5-1 to TRBJ2-3; weak D call: TRBD1 (5 bases). In germline, CDR1 is SGHRS, CDR2 YFSETQ. V lost 2 bases to trimming and J lost 2 bases, with 9 bases between them. The CDR3 has 14 residues. CDR3 DNA: TGCGCCAGCAGCTTACAGGATCCCACAGATACGCAGTATTTT. Protein sequence: CASSLQDPTDTQYF.

V usage is TRBV4-2 and J usage is TRBJ2-1, with 8 bases identical to TRBD2. The CDR3 length is 18 residues. Looked up from germline, CDR1 is LGHNA and CDR2 is YNFKEQ. J gave up 6 bases and V 0 bases, and 13 bases lay outside the gene matches. The CDR3 loop is CASSQDAATSGWINEQFF. DNA of the CDR3: TGTGCCAGCAGCCAAGATGCCGCAACTAGCGGATGGATCAATGAGCAGTTCTTC.

The chain couples TRBV28 to TRBJ1-5; no reliable D call. Germline loops: CDR1 MDHEN, CDR2 SYDVKM. V was cut by 3 bases and J by 9 bases, with 18 bases left in between. This CDR3 has 15 amino acids. The CDR3 is CASSFGEIPSRPQHF. For the CDR3, the DNA is TGTGCCAGCAGTTTTGGGGAGATCCCCTCGCGGCCCCAGCATTTT.

This chain joins TRBV6-6 and TRBJ2-2, with D possibly being TRBD1 (6 bases). The V end lost 5 bases, the J end lost 4 bases, and 17 bases lay between the germline ends. This CDR3 spans 16 amino acids. Germline values: CDR1 MNHNY, CDR2 SVGAGI (reference sequence). The CDR3 nucleotides are TGTGCCAGCAGTCCTCAGAACGGCAGGGGCACCGGGGAGCTGTTTTTT. Translating gives CASSPQNGRGTGELFF.

The CDR3 sequence: CASSERATQYF. In nucleotides, the CDR3 is TGTGCCAGCAGTGAGCGGGCTACGCAGTATTTT. V and J are TRBV2 and TRBJ2-3; the D gene is possibly TRBD2 (5 bases). This CDR3 has 11 amino acids. From germline, CDR1 is SNHLY and CDR2 FYNNEI. Between the trimmed V and J ends, which lost 3 bases and 8 bases, there was a span of 6 bases.

This clone has just a few counts. V is TRBV9 and J is TRBJ2-7, with 15 bases matching TRBD2. Germline values: CDR1 SGDLS, CDR2 YYNGEE. Unmatched junction bases numbered 5, after V lost 4 bases and J lost 3 bases. The CDR3 runs to 16 residues. In nucleotides, the CDR3 is TGTGCCAGCAGCCCGGGACTAGCGGGAGGTCTCTACGAGCAGTACTTC. Its translation is CASSPGLAGGLYEQYF.

The rearrangement links TRBV5-4 to TRBJ2-1; 10 bases fit TRBD2. Germline-derived CDR1 and CDR2 are SGHNT and YYREEE (reference sequence). The CDR3 has 17 residues. After removal of 0 bases from V and 1 base from J, the junction contained 4 bases not matched to a gene. The CDR3, as DNA: TGTGCCAGCAGCTTGGATAGCGGGAGGCTTTCCTACAATGAGCAGTTCTTC. This sequence encodes CASSLDSGRLSYNEQFF.

The chain couples TRBV19 to TRBJ2-7; the D gene is possibly TRBD2 (5 bases). The length of the CDR3 is 15 residues. Germline-derived CDR1 and CDR2 are LNHDA and SQIVND (reference sequence). Between the trimmed V and J ends, which lost 4 bases and 3 bases, there was a span of 16 bases. In DNA form, the CDR3 reads TGTGCCAGTAGTACCTTCCGGGGTGGCGTCTACGAGCAGTACTTC. Translating gives CASSTFRGGVYEQYF.

The chain employs TRBV5-1 and TRBJ1-2; 8 bases fit TRBD1. Germline loops: CDR1 SGHRS, CDR2 YFSETQ. Losses at the gene ends were 3 bases for V and 8 bases for J; bases not matched to a gene: 15. The CDR3 covers 16 residues. CDR3 sequence reads: CASSSLPGQASSGYTF. For the CDR3, the DNA is TGCGCCAGCAGCTCGCTTCCGGGACAGGCGTCGAGCGGCTACACCTTC. Full variable domain (missing parts from reference TRBV5-1 and TRBJ1-2): KAGVTQTPRYLIKTRGQQVTLSCSPISGHRSVSWYQQTPGQGLQFLFEYFSETQRNKGNFPGRFSGRQFSNSRSEMNVSTLELGDSALYLCASSSLPGQASSGYTFGSGTRLTVV.

This clone has a handful of counts. CDR3 protein: CASSPSGTGNEQYF. The CDR3 nucleotides are TGTGCCAGCAGTCCCTCCGGGACAGGGAATGAGCAGTACTTC. The rearrangement joins TRBV27 to TRBJ2-7, with 9 positions matching TRBD1. Germline V lookup: CDR1 MNHEY, CDR2 SMNVEV (reference sequence). There are 14 residues in the CDR3. V shed 5 bases and J 7 bases; nucleotides not matched to a gene: 9.

This sequence joins TRBV19 and TRBJ1-3; 10 bases line up with TRBD1. This CDR3 region has 17 residues. CDR1 and CDR2 from the germline V gene are LNHDA and SQIVND (reference sequence). Trimming removed 7 bases from V and 3 bases from J; junction bases left unmatched: 12. DNA of the CDR3: TGTGCCAGTATCCCCGGACAGGGGGTAGTAGTTGGAAACACCATATATTTT. Protein sequence: CASIPGQGVVVGNTIYF.

The chain joins TRBV5-4 to TRBJ2-3; D unresolved. Germline CDR1 and CDR2: SGHNT and YYREEE (reference sequence). Trimming left V 2 bases short and J 3 bases short, with 7 bases between. The CDR3 loop spans 13 amino acids. The CDR3 here is CASSFWATDTQYF. In nucleotides, the CDR3 is TGTGCCAGCAGCTTCTGGGCGACAGATACGCAGTATTTT. The complete variable domain, with remaining parts taken from reference TRBV5-4 and TRBJ2-3, reads ETGVTQSPTHLIKTRGQQVTLRCSSQSGHNTVSWYQQALGQGPQFIFQYYREEENGRGNFPPRFSGLQFPNYSSELNVNALELDDSALYLCASSFWATDTQYFGPGTRLTVL.

V is TRBV7-2 and J is TRBJ2-5; D is unresolved. The CDR3 totals 14 residues. Germline CDR1 SGHTA, CDR2 FQGNSA. V was clipped by 6 bases and J by 1 base, with 12 bases between them. CDR3 DNA sequence: TGTGCCAGCAGATCATGGAGTACCCAAGAGACCCAGTACTTC. Amino acids: CASRSWSTQETQYF.

The V call is TRBV5-1, the J call TRBJ1-3, with unresolved D. V was trimmed by 0 bases and J by 0 bases, leaving 10 bases between them. There are 16 residues in the CDR3. In germline, CDR1 is SGHRS, CDR2 YFSETQ. The CDR3 DNA is TGCGCCAGCAGCTTGGCGGCGGGAACCTCTGGAAACACCATATATTTT. The encoded protein is CASSLAAGTSGNTIYF.

V is TRBV5-5 and J is TRBJ1-6, with D uncertain. CDR1 is SGHKS and CDR2 is YYEKEE in the germline V gene (reference sequence). V was shortened by 1 base and J by 10 bases, with 12 bases between the two germline ends. The CDR3 runs to 14 residues. DNA of the CDR3: TGTGCCAGCAGCTTGTGGCAGTTGTACTCACCCCTCCACTTT. It translates to CASSLWQLYSPLHF.

The chain combines TRBV27 with TRBJ1-2; tentative D call: TRBD1 (6 bases). V dropped 2 bases and J dropped 7 bases, with 11 bases sitting between them. Germline CDR1 MNHEY, CDR2 SMNVEV (reference sequence). The length of the CDR3 is 13 residues. CDR3 sequence reads: CASSLESGAGYTF. DNA of the CDR3: TGTGCCAGCAGTTTAGAGTCAGGGGCTGGCTACACCTTC.

This chain links TRBV27 with TRBJ2-3, with 12 positions matching TRBD2. V lost 2 bases and J lost 6; bases outside the gene matches: 3. The CDR3 length is 15 residues. Looked up from germline, CDR1 is MNHEY and CDR2 is SMNVEV (reference sequence). The chain's CDR3 is CASSLTGLAGDTQYF. The CDR3, as DNA: TGTGCCAGCAGTTTAACAGGACTAGCGGGGGATACGCAGTATTTT.

The chain links TRBV5-1 to TRBJ1-1, with a possible D match to TRBD1 (5 bases). CDR1 SGHRS and CDR2 YFSETQ come from the germline V gene. The CDR3 runs 15 residues. The V end lost 4 bases, the J end lost 0 bases, and 13 bases lay between the germline ends. This CDR3 is CASSPGLVLNTEAFF. The CDR3 DNA reads as TGCGCCAGCAGCCCGGGACTGGTGCTGAACACTGAAGCTTTCTTT.

The chain has TRBV7-8 and TRBJ1-2; TRBD1 matches 8 bases. Trimming took 6 bases from V and 7 from J; bases not matched to a gene: 7. The length of the CDR3 is 13 residues. The germline CDR1 and CDR2 sequences are SGHVS and FQNEAQ. CDR3 sequence reads: CASSFRTGTGYTF. The DNA of the CDR3 is TGTGCCAGCAGTTTTCGGACAGGGACTGGCTACACCTTC.

The rearrangement links TRBV19 to TRBJ1-2, with a tentative D call TRBD1 (5 bases). V was cut by 9 bases and J by 4 bases, with 27 bases left in between. Per germline, CDR1 LNHDA and CDR2 SQIVND (reference sequence). This CDR3 contains 17 residues. The CDR3 region has the DNA TGTGCCAGCCAGGCCAGGGCAAAAAGGGTCATCGGCTATGGCTACACCTTC. This gives the protein CASQARAKRVIGYGYTF.

CDR3 nucleotide sequence: TGTGCCAGCAGCTTAGGCCCCGACGGGAACTATGGCTACACCTTC. Encoded protein: CASSLGPDGNYGYTF. The V call is TRBV11-2, the J call TRBJ1-2; no clear D gene. Deletions cut 1 base from V and 2 bases from J, with 11 bases between. This CDR3 comprises 15 residues. Germline loops: CDR1 SGHAT, CDR2 FQNNGV.

The chain joins TRBV18 to TRBJ2-3, with 9 bases aligning to TRBD2. Per germline, CDR1 KGHSH and CDR2 LQKENI. The V segment lost 2 bases and the J segment 9 bases; nucleotides outside the gene matches: 9. This CDR3 contains 15 residues. CDR3 protein: CASSPGLAGEKTQYF. In nucleotides, the CDR3 is TGTGCCAGCTCACCAGGGTTAGCGGGAGAGAAAACGCAGTATTTT.

The V call is TRBV11-2, the J call TRBJ1-2, with a weak D call TRBD1 (6 bases). Trimming took 3 bases from V and 7 from J, leaving 15 bases between them. Germline CDR1 and CDR2: SGHAT and FQNNGV. The CDR3 is made up of 14 amino acids. CDR3 residues: CASSFSEGVGGYTF. The CDR3 coding sequence is TGTGCCAGCAGCTTCTCAGAGGGGGTCGGTGGCTACACCTTC.